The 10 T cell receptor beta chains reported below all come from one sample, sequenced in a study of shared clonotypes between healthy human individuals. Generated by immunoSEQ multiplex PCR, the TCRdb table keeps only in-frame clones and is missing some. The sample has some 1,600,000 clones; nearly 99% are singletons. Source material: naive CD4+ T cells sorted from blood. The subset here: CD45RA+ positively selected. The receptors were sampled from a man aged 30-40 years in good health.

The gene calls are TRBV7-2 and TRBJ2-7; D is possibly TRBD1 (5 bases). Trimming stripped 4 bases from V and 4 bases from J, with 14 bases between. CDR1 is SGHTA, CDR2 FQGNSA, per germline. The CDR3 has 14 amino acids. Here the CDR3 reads CASSSGWGIYEQYF. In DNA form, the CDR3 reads TGTGCCAGCAGCTCCGGGTGGGGCATATACGAGCAGTACTTC.

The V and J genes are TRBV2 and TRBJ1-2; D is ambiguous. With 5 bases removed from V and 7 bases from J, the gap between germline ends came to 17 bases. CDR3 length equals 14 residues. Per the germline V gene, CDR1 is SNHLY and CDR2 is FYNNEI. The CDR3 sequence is CASSLDGLSPGYTF. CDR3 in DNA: TGTGCCAGCAGTCTGGACGGGCTTTCGCCTGGCTACACCTTC.

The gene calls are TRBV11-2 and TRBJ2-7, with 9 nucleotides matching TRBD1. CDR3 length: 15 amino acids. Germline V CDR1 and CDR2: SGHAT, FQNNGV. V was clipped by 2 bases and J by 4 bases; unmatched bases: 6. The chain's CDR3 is CASSLQPGQGYEQYF. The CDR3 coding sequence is TGTGCCAGCAGCTTACAACCGGGACAGGGTTACGAGCAGTACTTC.

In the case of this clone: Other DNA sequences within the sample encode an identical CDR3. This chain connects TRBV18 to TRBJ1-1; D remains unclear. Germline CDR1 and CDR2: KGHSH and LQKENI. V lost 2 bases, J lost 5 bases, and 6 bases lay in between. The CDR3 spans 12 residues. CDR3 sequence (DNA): TGTGCCAGCTCACCATTGGGAACTGAAGCTTTCTTT. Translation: CASSPLGTEAFF.

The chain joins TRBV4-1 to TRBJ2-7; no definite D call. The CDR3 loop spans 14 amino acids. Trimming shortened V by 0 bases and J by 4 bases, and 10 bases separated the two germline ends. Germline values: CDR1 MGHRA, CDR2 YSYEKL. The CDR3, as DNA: TGCGCCAGCAGCCAAGATTTGGTCCCTTACGAGCAGTACTTC. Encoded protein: CASSQDLVPYEQYF.

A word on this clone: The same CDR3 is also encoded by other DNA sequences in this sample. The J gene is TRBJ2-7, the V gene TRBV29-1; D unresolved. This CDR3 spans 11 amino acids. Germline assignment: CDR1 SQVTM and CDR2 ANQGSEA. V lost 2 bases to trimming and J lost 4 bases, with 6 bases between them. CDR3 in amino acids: CSVETGYEQYF. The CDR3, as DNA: TGCAGCGTTGAAACGGGTTACGAGCAGTACTTC.

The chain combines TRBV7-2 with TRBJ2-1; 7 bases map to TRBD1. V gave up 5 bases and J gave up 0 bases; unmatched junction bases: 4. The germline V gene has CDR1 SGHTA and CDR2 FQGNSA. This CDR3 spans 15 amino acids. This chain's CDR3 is CASSQDRSSYNEQFF. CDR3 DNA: TGTGCCAGCAGCCAGGACAGGAGCTCCTACAATGAGCAGTTCTTC. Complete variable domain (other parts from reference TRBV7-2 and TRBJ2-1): GAGVSQSPSNKVTEKGKDVELRCDPISGHTALYWYRQSLGQGLEFLIYFQGNSAPDKSGLPSDRFSAERTGGSVSTLTIQRTQQEDSAVYLCASSQDRSSYNEQFFGPGTRLTVL.

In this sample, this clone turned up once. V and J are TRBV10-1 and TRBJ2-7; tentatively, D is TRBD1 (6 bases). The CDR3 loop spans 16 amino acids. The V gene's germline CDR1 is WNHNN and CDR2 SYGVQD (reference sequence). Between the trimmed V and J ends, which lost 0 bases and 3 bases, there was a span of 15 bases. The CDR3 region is CASSESTGSDHYEQYF. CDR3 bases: TGCGCCAGCAGTGAGTCGACAGGCTCCGACCACTACGAGCAGTACTTC.

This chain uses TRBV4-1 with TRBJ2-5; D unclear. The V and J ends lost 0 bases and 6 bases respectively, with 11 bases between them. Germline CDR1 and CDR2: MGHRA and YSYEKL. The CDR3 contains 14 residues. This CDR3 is CASSQDRSGKTQYF. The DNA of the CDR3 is TGCGCCAGCAGCCAAGACCGAAGTGGGAAGACCCAGTACTTC.

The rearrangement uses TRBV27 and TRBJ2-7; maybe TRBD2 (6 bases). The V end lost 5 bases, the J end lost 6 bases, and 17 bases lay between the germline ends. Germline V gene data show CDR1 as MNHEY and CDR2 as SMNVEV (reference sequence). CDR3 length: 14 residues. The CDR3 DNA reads TGTGCCAGCAGTCTCGGGGGTCTAGCGAGCGAGCAGTACTTC. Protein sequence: CASSLGGLASEQYF.